These 3 T cell receptor beta chains originate from one sample sequenced in a study of blood T cells in healthy people across ages. With a J-beta primer mix and a sample-barcoded 5' primer, a second PCR ran roughly 7 to 11 cycles. From the 5' RACE reads, TCRdb called clonotypes with MiXCR, one entry per CDR3 protein. Of 780,000 or so distinct CDR3 sequences listed, 20% to 25% are singletons. The same specimen was also included in a second study, on T cells of mothers and their children.

The specimen was blood. The source of these receptors is a boy aged 5-17 years in good health.

At least ten counts were recorded for this clonotype. The chain uses TRBV18 and TRBJ2-2; no firm D call. CDR3 length: 12 amino acids. Trimming removed 2 bases from V and 3 bases from J, with 1 base in between. Germline CDR1 KGHSH, CDR2 LQKENI. For the CDR3, the DNA is TGTGCCAGCTCACCAGACACCGGGGAGCTGTTTTTT. As protein: CASSPDTGELFF.

In this sample, this clonotype turned up a few times. V is TRBV10-3 and J is TRBJ1-4; D may be TRBD1 (5 bases). Germline values: CDR1 ENHRY, CDR2 SYGVKD. CDR3 length: 14 amino acids. V was cut by 8 bases and J by 6 bases, with 16 bases left in between. CDR3 loop: CAIGGGLSDEKLFF. As DNA, the CDR3 is TGTGCCATCGGGGGAGGGTTGAGCGATGAAAAACTGTTTTTT.

The genes are TRBV9 and TRBJ2-5, with TRBD2 matching 8 bases. The end of the DNA fits TRBJ2-7 better, so the J call may be wrong. The V gene's germline CDR1 is SGDLS and CDR2 YYNGEE. The CDR3 has 13 residues. This chain's CDR3 is CASSAGLGDEQYF. The DNA for the CDR3 is TGTGCCAGCAGCGCGGGACTAGGGGACGAGCAGTACTTC.